The 14 T cell receptor beta chains listed next were all sequenced from one sample in a study of regulatory T cells in long-lasting Graves disease. The time point is: newly diagnosed GD, antithyroid drugs for less than 3 months. From PBMCs, RNA was extracted and then used to make the TCR library. With iRepertoire HTBI primers and Arm-PCR of CDR3 regions, TCR beta libraries were built. Each CDR3 protein gets one entry after TCRdb re-called the multiplex PCR reads with MiXCR. The repertoire holds fewer than 650,000 distinct CDR3 sequences, with about 16% as singletons. This same sample was also part of a study on T cells in Graves' hyperthyroidism and ophthalmopathy.

The sample was peripheral blood mononuclear cells (PBMCs), taken at new diagnosis, from a patient treated with antithyroid drugs. These receptors were obtained from a man younger than 35 with Graves disease.

This clonotype was recorded many times. In DNA form, the CDR3 reads TGTGCCAGCTCACCACCGCGCCGACAAAAAACAGAGACCCAGTACTTC. Its protein is CASSPPRRQKTETQYF. The chain combines TRBV18 with TRBJ2-5; D not resolved. The CDR3 covers 16 residues. CDR1 and CDR2 (germline): KGHSH, LQKENI. Trimming pared 0 bases from V and 4 bases from J, leaving 15 bases between.

This clonotype turned up a few times. This sequence joins TRBV27 and TRBJ2-1, with TRBD2 matching over 11 bases. The trim removed 6 bases at V and 7 bases at J, leaving 14 bases unmatched. CDR3 length: 17 residues. Germline loops: CDR1 MNHEY, CDR2 SMNVEV (reference sequence). CDR3 protein: CASSLGSGRASGNEQFF. In DNA form, the CDR3 reads TGTGCCAGCAGCCTAGGTAGCGGGAGGGCCTCGGGGAATGAGCAGTTCTTC.

The sample holds many counts of this clonotype. CDR3 in amino acids: CASRSVDETQYF. Here the CDR3 DNA reads TGTGCCAGCAGATCGGTGGACGAGACCCAGTACTTC. V and J are TRBV7-9 and TRBJ2-5; D unresolved. Trimming stripped 6 bases from V and 5 bases from J, with 10 bases between. The CDR3 runs to 12 residues. Germline V gene data show CDR1 as SEHNR and CDR2 as FQNEAQ (reference sequence).

Here the CDR3 DNA reads TGCAGCACGGGGGGGCTGAGAGGGTCTAGCAATCAGCCCCAGCATTTT. Its protein is CSTGGLRGSSNQPQHF. The chain joins TRBV20-1 to TRBJ1-5; D is perhaps TRBD1 (6 bases). Germline CDR1 is DFQATT and CDR2 is SNEGSKA (reference sequence). This CDR3 region has 16 residues.

Comment on this clonotype: One end of the junction does not line up with germline, which may come from a read error. The chain recombines TRBV6-5 with TRBJ1-2; D is perhaps TRBD1 (6 bases). This CDR3 is built from 14 residues. Germline V gives CDR1 MNHEY, CDR2 SVGAGI. This chain's CDR3 is CASSYSTGLYDYTF. CDR3 nucleotide sequence: TGTGCCAGCAGTTACTCGACAGGCCTCTATGACTACACCTTC.

The chain carries TRBV19 and TRBJ2-7; D possibly corresponds to TRBD1 (6 bases). Germline lookup yields CDR1 LNHDA and CDR2 SQIVND (reference sequence). There are 14 residues in the CDR3. V was pared by 6 bases and J by 4 bases, with 16 bases between. CDR3 region: CASSPLGGAYEQYF. The CDR3 region has the DNA TGTGCCAGTAGCCCTCTAGGGGGTGCTTACGAGCAGTACTTC.

The chain employs TRBV28 and TRBJ2-2, with a weak D call TRBD2 (6 bases). Between the trimmed V and J ends, which lost 2 bases and 2 bases, there was a span of 15 bases. CDR3 length equals 17 residues. Germline CDR1 MDHEN, CDR2 SYDVKM. The DNA of the CDR3 is TGTGCCAGCAGTTTAGGGTTCCGGGAGTTAAACACCGGGGAGCTGTTTTTT. This encodes CASSLGFRELNTGELFF.

This clonotype was counted ten times or more. The gene calls are TRBV7-9 and TRBJ2-7, with 7 bases aligning to TRBD1. V shed 4 bases, J shed 2 bases, and the junction held 5 bases outside the gene matches. The CDR3 spans 14 residues. CDR1 is SEHNR and CDR2 is FQNEAQ in the germline V gene (reference sequence). The DNA for the CDR3 is TGTGCCAGCAGCTCGGGACAGAATCCCTACGAGCAGTACTTC. The encoded protein is CASSSGQNPYEQYF. The variable domain in full, with the rest retrieved from reference TRBV7-9 and TRBJ2-7, is DTGVSQNPRHKITKRGQNVTFRCDPISEHNRLYWYRQTLGQGPEFLTYFQNEAQLEKSRLLSDRFSAERPKGSFSTLEIQRTEQGDSAMYLCASSSGQNPYEQYFGPGTRLTVT.

In this sample, this clonotype turned up many times. This chain uses TRBV6-2 or TRBV6-3 with TRBJ2-3, with 8 bases lining up with TRBD2. The CDR3 is 14 residues long. Trimming took 6 bases from V and 6 from J; bases not matched to a gene: 8. Germline CDR1 reads MNHEY; CDR2 reads SVGEGT. The CDR3 sequence is CASRTGGPSDTQYF. DNA of the CDR3: TGTGCCAGCAGGACGGGAGGGCCATCGGATACGCAGTATTTT.

V is TRBV7-9 and J is TRBJ2-5; TRBD2 matches at 7 bases. Germline CDR1 reads SEHNR; CDR2 reads FQNEAQ (reference sequence). The CDR3 has 14 residues. Unmatched junction bases numbered 8, after V lost 5 bases and J lost 5 bases. CDR3 coding DNA: TGTGCCAGCAGCGGGGGGGTGGGAAAGGAGACCCAGTACTTC. Its translation is CASSGGVGKETQYF.

This clonotype was observed at least ten times. The chain joins TRBV20-1 to TRBJ2-7; tentative D call: TRBD1 (7 bases). V lost 3 bases, J lost 3 bases, and 12 bases lay in between. CDR1 is DFQATT and CDR2 is SNEGSKA in the germline V gene (reference sequence). The CDR3 length is 13 residues. CDR3 residues: CSARDRTNYEQYF. Here the CDR3 DNA reads TGCAGTGCTAGGGACAGGACTAACTACGAGCAGTACTTC.

This clonotype has just a few counts. The CDR3 DNA follows: TGTGCCAGCAGTGAGAAGGCGCAGGGAGTAGCCTACGAGCAGTACTTC. Protein sequence: CASSEKAQGVAYEQYF. The rearrangement uses TRBV6-1 and TRBJ2-7; D is tentatively TRBD1 or TRBD2 (5 bases each). CDR3 size: 16 residues. Trimming removed 3 bases at V and 2 bases at J, with 17 bases between. Germline assignment: CDR1 MNHNS and CDR2 SASEGT.

This clonotype was seen only a few times. One end of the junction is discordant with germline, which a read error may explain. The chain couples TRBV20-1 to TRBJ1-1; TRBD1 is a possible D gene (6 bases). The CDR3 is 13 amino acids. Germline V gene sequence: CDR1 DFQATT, CDR2 SNEGSKA (reference sequence). Written as DNA, the CDR3 is TGCAGTGCAAGAGACAGGATCAACACTGAAGCTTTCTTT. Encoded protein: CSARDRINTEAFF.

The chain joins TRBV20-1 to TRBJ2-1; 14 positions match TRBD2. The CDR3 contains 16 residues. V shed 3 bases and J 2 bases; nucleotides not matched to a gene: 3. In germline, CDR1 is DFQATT, CDR2 SNEGSKA (reference sequence). This CDR3 is CSARPTSGRAYNEQFF. CDR3 DNA sequence: TGCAGTGCTAGGCCGACTAGCGGGAGGGCCTACAATGAGCAGTTCTTC.